The 27 T cell receptor beta chains presented below share a single source sample, sequenced in a study of blood T cell repertoires in COVID-19. TCRdb's copy holds only in-frame clones and misses some; the assay was immunoSEQ multiplex PCR. Of fewer than 250,000 clones listed, 80% to 85% were seen once; the top ten hold about 20%. Material: peripheral blood. The receptors stem from a human donor in a cohort sampled during active COVID-19.

The rearrangement links TRBV5-1 to TRBJ1-6, with TRBD1 matching over 7 bases. Germline V CDR1 and CDR2: SGHRS, YFSETQ. The ends lost 4 bases at V and 8 bases at J; junction bases unmatched: 3. The CDR3 runs to 13 residues. CDR3 nucleotides: TGCGCCAGCAGCCAAGACAGGGATTCACCCCTCCACTTT. The encoded protein is CASSQDRDSPLHF.

The gene calls are TRBV5-1 and TRBJ2-5, with no clear D. Germline CDR1 reads SGHRS; CDR2 reads YFSETQ. V lost 6 bases and J 1 base, leaving 16 bases between the germline ends. The CDR3 extends over 15 amino acids. The DNA of the CDR3 is TGCGCCAGCACCCCCACACGTTCTCTCCAAGAGACCCAGTACTTC. Protein: CASTPTRSLQETQYF.

The CDR3 DNA reads as TGTGCCAGCAGCCCGGGACAGGGGGCAGGTTGGGAAAAACTGTTTTTT. This encodes CASSPGQGAGWEKLFF. The chain joins TRBV7-9 to TRBJ1-4; TRBD1 matches at 12 bases. The CDR3 spans 16 residues. CDR1 is SEHNR, CDR2 FQNEAQ, per germline (reference sequence). V gave up 5 bases and J gave up 8 bases; unmatched junction bases: 9.

J is TRBJ2-3 and V is TRBV24-1; 7 bases align to TRBD1. CDR3 length: 16 residues. J lost 4 bases, V lost 3 bases, and 9 bases had no gene match. Germline CDR1 KGHDR, CDR2 SFDVKD. The CDR3 DNA reads TGTGCCACCAGTGATCCGACAGGGCAAAGAGCAGATACGCAGTATTTT. Protein: CATSDPTGQRADTQYF.

The chain has TRBV28 and TRBJ1-3, with unresolved D. The V end was cut by 3 bases, the J end by 1 base, with 13 bases between. The CDR3 consists of 16 residues. Per germline, CDR1 MDHEN and CDR2 SYDVKM. CDR3 sequence (DNA): TGTGCCAGCAGTTTTTCAGGCCTCCTATCTGGAAACACCATATATTTT. Translating it yields CASSFSGLLSGNTIYF.

The gene calls are TRBV12-3 or TRBV12-4 and TRBJ2-7; 7 nucleotides agree with TRBD1. With V trimmed by 6 bases and J by 2 bases, 4 bases remained unmatched. The CDR3 has 13 amino acids. The CDR3: CASSRDRPYEQYF. The CDR3 bases are TGTGCCAGCAGCCGGGACAGACCCTACGAGCAGTACTTC.

The CDR3 is CASSKGVGAPTNTGELFF. CDR3 nucleotide sequence: TGTGCCAGCAGCAAAGGTGTCGGAGCGCCTACGAACACCGGGGAGCTGTTTTTT. J is TRBJ2-2 and V is TRBV21-1; TRBD2 is taken as the D call from the table, unchecked against the DNA. TRBV21-1 is labeled a pseudogene. There are 18 residues in the CDR3.

The V and J genes are TRBV7-2 and TRBJ1-6; a possible D gene is TRBD1 (5 bases). With 5 bases removed from V and 9 bases from J, the gap between germline ends came to 11 bases. The CDR3 sequence is 13 residues long. Germline loops: CDR1 SGHTA, CDR2 FQGNSA. The CDR3 DNA is TGTGCCAGCAGCCCAGGGAATCGTTCACCCCTCCACTTT. Protein product: CASSPGNRSPLHF.

The chain uses TRBV29-1 and TRBJ2-3; D gene unclear. CDR1 SQVTM and CDR2 ANQGSEA come from the germline V gene. This CDR3 has 10 amino acids. Trimming took 6 bases from V and 3 from J, leaving 4 bases between them. As DNA, the CDR3 is TGCAGCGTCATGACAGATACGCAGTATTTT. Translated: CSVMTDTQYF.

The J gene is TRBJ2-3, the V gene TRBV28, with 7 bases aligning to TRBD1. V lost 5 bases to trimming and J lost 0 bases; unmatched junction nucleotides: 8. There are 16 residues in the CDR3. The germline CDR1 and CDR2 sequences are MDHEN and SYDVKM. This chain's CDR3 is CASSPLDRTSTDTQYF. CDR3 DNA: TGTGCCAGCAGTCCGTTGGACAGGACTAGCACAGATACGCAGTATTTT.

The V call is TRBV9, the J call TRBJ1-2; perhaps TRBD1 as D (6 bases). Germline V gene sequence: CDR1 SGDLS, CDR2 YYNGEE. Trimming shortened V by 4 bases and J by 8 bases, and 15 bases separated the two germline ends. The CDR3 covers 13 residues. The CDR3 sequence is CASSSAGVNGYTF. In DNA, the CDR3 is TGTGCCAGCAGCTCCGCAGGGGTGAACGGCTACACCTTC.

This chain joins TRBV5-4 and TRBJ1-1; D remains ambiguous. The length of the CDR3 is 16 residues. Trimming removed 3 bases at V and 3 bases at J, with 18 bases between. In germline, CDR1 is SGHNT, CDR2 YYREEE (reference sequence). The CDR3 reads CASSSGRRSWDTEAFF. The CDR3 region has the DNA TGTGCCAGCAGCTCGGGAAGGAGAAGTTGGGACACTGAAGCTTTCTTT.

This clone has a handful of counts. J is TRBJ1-5 and V is TRBV27; D uncertain. CDR1 is MNHEY and CDR2 is SMNVEV in the germline V gene (reference sequence). The CDR3 is 14 residues long. Deletions cut 2 bases from V and 3 bases from J, with 8 bases between. CDR3 sequence reads: CASSLGQLNQPQHF. The CDR3 nucleotides are TGTGCCAGCAGTTTAGGTCAACTCAATCAGCCCCAGCATTTT.

V usage is TRBV6-1 and J usage is TRBJ2-1; no clear D. The germline CDR1 and CDR2 sequences are MNHNS and SASEGT. The V gene lost 2 bases and the J gene lost 7 bases, with 15 bases spanning the gap. The CDR3 spans 15 residues. CDR3 protein: CASSERMIGWNEQFF. The CDR3 DNA is TGTGCCAGCAGTGAAAGGATGATCGGGTGGAATGAGCAGTTCTTC.

This chain uses TRBV7-2 with TRBJ2-1, with D unresolved. CDR1 SGHTA and CDR2 FQGNSA come from the germline V gene. This CDR3 has 16 amino acids. V lost 0 bases, J lost 3 bases, and 12 bases lay in between. This CDR3 reads CASSLASPSIYNEQFF. CDR3 DNA sequence: TGTGCCAGCAGCTTAGCTAGCCCATCGATCTACAATGAGCAGTTCTTC.

The chain joins TRBV7-3 to TRBJ2-1; 7 bases are a match to TRBD1. Losses at the gene ends were 5 bases for V and 9 bases for J; bases not matched to a gene: 7. Germline values: CDR1 SGHTA, CDR2 FQGTGA. This CDR3 comprises 13 residues. CDR3 region: CASSQNRGREQFF. The CDR3, as DNA: TGTGCCAGCAGCCAAAACAGGGGTCGTGAGCAGTTCTTC.

The rearrangement links TRBV12-3 or TRBV12-4 to TRBJ1-1; no reliable D call. The V gene lost 0 bases and the J gene lost 6 bases, with 8 bases spanning the gap. The CDR3 is 13 amino acids. CDR3 bases: TGTGCCAGCAGTTTAGCGCTGCCGGCTGAAGCTTTCTTT. It codes for CASSLALPAEAFF.

The chain employs TRBV25-1 and TRBJ2-2; 11 positions match TRBD2. The CDR3 loop spans 15 amino acids. Germline V gene lookup returns CDR1 MGHDK and CDR2 SYGVNS. V lost 4 bases to trimming and J lost 6 bases; unmatched junction nucleotides: 4. CDR3: CASSVLAGVAGELFF. The CDR3 region has the DNA TGTGCCAGCAGTGTACTAGCGGGAGTGGCCGGGGAGCTGTTTTTT.

The genes are TRBV5-1 and TRBJ2-1, with 8 bases that match TRBD2. CDR1 is SGHRS, CDR2 YFSETQ, per germline. The V gene end was trimmed by 4 bases and the J gene end by 8 bases; junction bases not matched to a gene: 11. The CDR3 runs 15 residues. The chain's CDR3 is CASSPSGGRSDEQFF. The CDR3 DNA sequence: TGCGCCAGCAGCCCGTCTGGCGGGAGGTCTGATGAGCAGTTCTTC.

The chain employs TRBV7-6 and TRBJ2-3; D may be TRBD2 (6 bases). The CDR3 is 14 amino acids. Per the germline V gene, CDR1 is SGHVS and CDR2 is FNYEAQ. V lost 5 bases to trimming and J lost 1 base, with 10 bases between them. The CDR3 region has the DNA TGTGCCAGCAGCCCCCGCGGGGGCACAGATACGCAGTATTTT. As protein: CASSPRGGTDTQYF.

The V call is TRBV5-1, the J call TRBJ1-6; D gene ambiguous. This CDR3 spans 14 amino acids. V lost 0 bases, J lost 7 bases, and 8 bases lay in between. Germline V lookup: CDR1 SGHRS, CDR2 YFSETQ. In DNA form, the CDR3 reads TGCGCCAGCAGCTTGGACAGCCTAAATTCACCCCTCCACTTT. This sequence encodes CASSLDSLNSPLHF.

The chain uses TRBV19 and TRBJ1-5, with TRBD1 as a possible D gene (6 bases). V lost 11 bases, J lost 4 bases, and 15 bases lay in between. This CDR3 contains 13 residues. CDR1 and CDR2 (germline): LNHDA, SQIVND (reference sequence). The chain's CDR3 is CAGGVTGNQPQHF. In nucleotides, the CDR3 is TGTGCCGGGGGGGTTACAGGGAATCAGCCCCAGCATTTT.

This clone has a handful of counts. This chain joins TRBV18 and TRBJ2-2; 13 bases are shared with TRBD2. Germline assignment: CDR1 KGHSH and CDR2 LQKENI. Germline trimming cut 6 bases from V and 3 bases from J; bases unmatched to any gene: 10. The CDR3 consists of 18 residues. The DNA for the CDR3 is TGTGCCAGCTCTCGAAGAGGGACTAGCGGGATCGACACCGGGGAGCTGTTTTTT. Its translation is CASSRRGTSGIDTGELFF. Based on the CDR3 plus reference TRBV18 and TRBJ2-2, the full variable domain is NAGVMQNPRHLVRRRGQEARLRCSPMKGHSHVYWYRQLPEEGLKFMVYLQKENIIDESGMPKERFSAEFPKEGPSILRIQQVVRGDSAAYFCASSRRGTSGIDTGELFFGEGSRLTVL.

This chain joins TRBV7-8 and TRBJ1-1; D not certain. The CDR3 extends over 14 amino acids. Germline CDR1 is SGHVS and CDR2 is FQNEAQ. V lost 6 bases and J lost 4, with 15 bases in between. In DNA, the CDR3 is TGTGCCAGCAGACGGAATCGGGGAGTCACTGAAGCTTTCTTT. Translated, it gives CASRRNRGVTEAFF.

The chain couples TRBV28 to TRBJ1-2, with TRBD1 matching 7 bases. J was trimmed by 9 bases and V by 5 bases; bases with no gene match: 6. Germline lookup yields CDR1 MDHEN and CDR2 SYDVKM. The CDR3 is 12 amino acids. The CDR3, as DNA: TGTGCCAGCAGTAAAGGGGGCGGCAGCTACACCTTC. It is translated as CASSKGGGSYTF.

The J gene is TRBJ2-5, the V gene TRBV25-1; D is possibly TRBD1 (6 bases). Between the trimmed V and J ends, which lost 1 base and 1 base, there was a span of 10 bases. Germline CDR1 and CDR2: MGHDK and SYGVNS. The CDR3 runs to 15 residues. CDR3 in amino acids: CASSELRTAQETQYF. The CDR3 DNA sequence: TGTGCCAGCAGTGAATTAAGGACAGCCCAAGAGACCCAGTACTTC.

The chain carries TRBV27 and TRBJ2-1, with 11 nucleotides matching TRBD1. Per the germline V gene, CDR1 is MNHEY and CDR2 is SMNVEV (reference sequence). The CDR3 runs 13 residues. V trimming: 6 bases; J trimming: 14 bases; junction bases outside the gene matches: 9. CDR3 amino acids: CASSPYSGQGEFF. CDR3 nucleotides: TGTGCCAGCAGCCCTTACTCGGGACAGGGGGAGTTCTTC.